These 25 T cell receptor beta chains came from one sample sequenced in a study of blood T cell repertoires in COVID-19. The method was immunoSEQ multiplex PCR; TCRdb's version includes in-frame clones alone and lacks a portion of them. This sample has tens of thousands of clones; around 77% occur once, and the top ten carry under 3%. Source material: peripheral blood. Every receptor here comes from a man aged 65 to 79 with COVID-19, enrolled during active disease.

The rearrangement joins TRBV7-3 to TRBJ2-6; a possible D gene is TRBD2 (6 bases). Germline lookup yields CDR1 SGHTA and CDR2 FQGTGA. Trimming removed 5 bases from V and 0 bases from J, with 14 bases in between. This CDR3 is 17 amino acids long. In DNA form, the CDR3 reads TGTGCCAGCAGCCCGACCGGGAGCGGCTCTGGGGCCAACGTCCTGACTTTC. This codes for CASSPTGSGSGANVLTF.

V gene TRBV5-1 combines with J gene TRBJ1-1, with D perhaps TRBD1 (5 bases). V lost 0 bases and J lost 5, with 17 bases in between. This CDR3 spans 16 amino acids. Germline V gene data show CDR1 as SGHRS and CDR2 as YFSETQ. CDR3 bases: TGCGCCAGCAGCTTGGGGGGCAACCTCGGAACGACTGAAGCTTTCTTT. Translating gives CASSLGGNLGTTEAFF.

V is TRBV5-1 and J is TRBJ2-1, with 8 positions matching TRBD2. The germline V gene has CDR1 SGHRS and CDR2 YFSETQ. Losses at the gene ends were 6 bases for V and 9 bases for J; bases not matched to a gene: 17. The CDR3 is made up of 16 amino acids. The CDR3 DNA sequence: TGCGCCAGCAATCGGGGAGCGGGAGTACTCTGGGGTGAGCAGTTCTTC. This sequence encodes CASNRGAGVLWGEQFF. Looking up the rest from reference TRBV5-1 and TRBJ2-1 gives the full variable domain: KAGVTQTPRYLIKTRGQQVTLSCSPISGHRSVSWYQQTPGQGLQFLFEYFSETQRNKGNFPGRFSGRQFSNSRSEMNVSTLELGDSALYLCASNRGAGVLWGEQFFGPGTRLTVL.

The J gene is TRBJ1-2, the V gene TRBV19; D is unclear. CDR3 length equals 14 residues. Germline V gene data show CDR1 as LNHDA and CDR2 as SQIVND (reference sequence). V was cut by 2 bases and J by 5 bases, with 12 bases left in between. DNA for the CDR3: TGTGCCAGTAGTATAATCGCCGGGGTTTATGGCTACACCTTC. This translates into CASSIIAGVYGYTF.

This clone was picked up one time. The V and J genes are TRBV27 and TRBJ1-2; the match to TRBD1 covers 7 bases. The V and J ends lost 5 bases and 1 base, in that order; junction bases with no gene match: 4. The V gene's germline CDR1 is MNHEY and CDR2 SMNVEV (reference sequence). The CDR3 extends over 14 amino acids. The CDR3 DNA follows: TGTGCCAGCAGTCAAGACAGGGATAACTATGGCTACACCTTC. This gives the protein CASSQDRDNYGYTF.

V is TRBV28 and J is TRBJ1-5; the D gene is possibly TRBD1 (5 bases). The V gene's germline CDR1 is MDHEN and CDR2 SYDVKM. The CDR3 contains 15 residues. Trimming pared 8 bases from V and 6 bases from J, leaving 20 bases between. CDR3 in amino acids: CASRGGEGLRQPQHF. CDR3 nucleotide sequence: TGTGCCAGCCGGGGAGGGGAGGGTCTTCGTCAGCCCCAGCATTTT.

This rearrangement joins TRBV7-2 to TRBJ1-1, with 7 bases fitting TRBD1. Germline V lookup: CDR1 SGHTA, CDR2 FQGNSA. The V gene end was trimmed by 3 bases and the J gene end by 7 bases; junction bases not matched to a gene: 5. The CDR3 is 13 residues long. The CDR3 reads CASSFSWTGEAFF. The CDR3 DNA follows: TGTGCCAGCAGCTTTAGCTGGACAGGTGAAGCTTTCTTT. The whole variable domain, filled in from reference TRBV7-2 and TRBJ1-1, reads GAGVSQSPSNKVTEKGKDVELRCDPISGHTALYWYRQSLGQGLEFLIYFQGNSAPDKSGLPSDRFSAERTGGSVSTLTIQRTQQEDSAVYLCASSFSWTGEAFFGQGTRLTVV.

CDR3 sequence (DNA): TGTGCCTGGAGCCACAGGGTTAGCAATCAGCCCCAGCATTTT. The encoded protein is CAWSHRVSNQPQHF. V gene TRBV30 combines with J gene TRBJ1-5, with a weak D call TRBD1 (6 bases). The CDR3 spans 14 residues. Germline V lookup: CDR1 GTSNPN, CDR2 SVGIG (reference sequence). The V end was cut by 3 bases, the J end by 0 bases, with 9 bases between.

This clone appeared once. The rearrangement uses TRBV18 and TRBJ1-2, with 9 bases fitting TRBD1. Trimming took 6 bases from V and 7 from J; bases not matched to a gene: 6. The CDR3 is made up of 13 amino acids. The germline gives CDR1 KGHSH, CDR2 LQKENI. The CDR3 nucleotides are TGTGCCAGCTCGACAGGGGGATCAGGTGGCTACACCTTC. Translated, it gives CASSTGGSGGYTF. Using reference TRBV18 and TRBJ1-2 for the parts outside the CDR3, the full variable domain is NAGVMQNPRHLVRRRGQEARLRCSPMKGHSHVYWYRQLPEEGLKFMVYLQKENIIDESGMPKERFSAEFPKEGPSILRIQQVVRGDSAAYFCASSTGGSGGYTFGSGTRLTVV.

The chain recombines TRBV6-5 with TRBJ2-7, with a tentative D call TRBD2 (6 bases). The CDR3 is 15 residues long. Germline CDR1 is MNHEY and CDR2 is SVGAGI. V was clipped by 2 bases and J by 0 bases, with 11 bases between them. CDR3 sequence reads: CASSYGWRGSYEQYF. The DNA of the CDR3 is TGTGCCAGCAGTTACGGCTGGCGGGGCTCCTACGAGCAGTACTTC.

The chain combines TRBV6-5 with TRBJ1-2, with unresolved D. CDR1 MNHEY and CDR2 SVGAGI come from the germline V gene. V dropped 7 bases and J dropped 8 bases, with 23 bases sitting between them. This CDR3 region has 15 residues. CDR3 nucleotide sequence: TGTGCCAGCACCCAAGTTCAAGGGTCGGGGAACGGCTACACCTTC. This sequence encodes CASTQVQGSGNGYTF.

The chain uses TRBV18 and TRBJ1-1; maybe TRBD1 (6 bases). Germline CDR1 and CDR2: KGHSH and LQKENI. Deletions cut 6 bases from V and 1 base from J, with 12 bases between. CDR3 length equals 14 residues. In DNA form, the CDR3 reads TGTGCCAGCTCCCGGACAGCGACGAACACTGAAGCTTTCTTT. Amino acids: CASSRTATNTEAFF.

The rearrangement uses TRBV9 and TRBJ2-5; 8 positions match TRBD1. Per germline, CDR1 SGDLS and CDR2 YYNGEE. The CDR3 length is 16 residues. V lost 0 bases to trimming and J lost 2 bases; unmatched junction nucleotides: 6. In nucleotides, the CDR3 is TGTGCCAGCAGCGTAGAGTCAGGGGGCGGACAAGAGACCCAGTACTTC. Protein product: CASSVESGGGQETQYF. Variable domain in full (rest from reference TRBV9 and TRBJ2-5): DSGVTQTPKHLITATGQRVTLRCSPRSGDLSVYWYQQSLDQGLQFLIQYYNGEERAKGNILERFSAQQFPDLHSELNLSSLELGDSALYFCASSVESGGGQETQYFGPGTRLLVL.

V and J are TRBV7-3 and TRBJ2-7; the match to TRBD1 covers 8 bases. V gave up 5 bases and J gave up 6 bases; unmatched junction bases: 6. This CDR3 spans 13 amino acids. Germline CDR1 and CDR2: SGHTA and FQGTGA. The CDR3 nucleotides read TGTGCCAGCAGCCCTGGGACAGGAGCCGAGCAGTACTTC. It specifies CASSPGTGAEQYF.

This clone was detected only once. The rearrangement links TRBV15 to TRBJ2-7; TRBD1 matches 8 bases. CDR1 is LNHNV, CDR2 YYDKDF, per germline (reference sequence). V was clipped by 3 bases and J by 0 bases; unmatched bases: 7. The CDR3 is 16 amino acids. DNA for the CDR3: TGTGCCACCAGCAGTGGAAGTGGGACAGGCTCCTACGAGCAGTACTTC. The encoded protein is CATSSGSGTGSYEQYF.

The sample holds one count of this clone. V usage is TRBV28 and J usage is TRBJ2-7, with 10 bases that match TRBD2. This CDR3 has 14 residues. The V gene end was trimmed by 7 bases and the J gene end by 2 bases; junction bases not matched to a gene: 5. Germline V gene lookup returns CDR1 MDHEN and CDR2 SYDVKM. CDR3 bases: TGTGCCAGCAAGGTACTAGCGGGGACCTACGAGCAGTACTTC. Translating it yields CASKVLAGTYEQYF.

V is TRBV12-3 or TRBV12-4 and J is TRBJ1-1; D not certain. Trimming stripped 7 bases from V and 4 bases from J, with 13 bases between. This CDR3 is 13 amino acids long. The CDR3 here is CASKAAEGTEAFF. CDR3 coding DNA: TGTGCCAGCAAGGCGGCCGAGGGCACTGAAGCTTTCTTT.

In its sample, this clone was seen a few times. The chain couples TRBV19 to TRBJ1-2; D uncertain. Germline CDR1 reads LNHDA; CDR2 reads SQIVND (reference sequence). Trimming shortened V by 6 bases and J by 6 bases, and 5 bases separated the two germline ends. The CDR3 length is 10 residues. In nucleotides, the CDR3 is TGTGCCAGTAGAGAGGATGGCTACACCTTC. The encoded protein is CASREDGYTF.

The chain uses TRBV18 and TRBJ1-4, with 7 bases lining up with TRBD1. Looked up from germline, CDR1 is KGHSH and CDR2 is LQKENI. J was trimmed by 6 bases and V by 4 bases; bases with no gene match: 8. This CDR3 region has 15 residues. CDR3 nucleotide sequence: TGTGCCAGCTCACTACAGGGGACGTACGATGAAAAACTGTTTTTT. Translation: CASSLQGTYDEKLFF.

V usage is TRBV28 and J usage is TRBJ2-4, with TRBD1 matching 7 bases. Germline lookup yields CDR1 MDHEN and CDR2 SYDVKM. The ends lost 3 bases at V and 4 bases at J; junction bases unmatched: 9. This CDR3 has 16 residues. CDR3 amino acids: CASSFRLQQGKNIQYF. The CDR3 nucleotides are TGTGCCAGCAGTTTCAGGTTACAACAGGGGAAAAACATTCAGTACTTC.

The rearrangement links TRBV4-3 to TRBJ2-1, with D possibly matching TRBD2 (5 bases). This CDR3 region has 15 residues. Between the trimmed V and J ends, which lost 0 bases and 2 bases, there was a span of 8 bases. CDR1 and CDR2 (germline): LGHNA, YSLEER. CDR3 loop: CASSQEAAAYNEQFF. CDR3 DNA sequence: TGCGCCAGCAGCCAAGAAGCAGCGGCCTACAATGAGCAGTTCTTC.

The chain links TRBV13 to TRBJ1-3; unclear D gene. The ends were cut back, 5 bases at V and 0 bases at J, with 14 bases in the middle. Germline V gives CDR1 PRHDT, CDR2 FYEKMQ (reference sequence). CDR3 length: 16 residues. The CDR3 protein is CASSPGDLHSGNTIYF. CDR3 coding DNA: TGTGCCAGCAGCCCCGGAGATCTGCACTCTGGAAACACCATATATTTT.

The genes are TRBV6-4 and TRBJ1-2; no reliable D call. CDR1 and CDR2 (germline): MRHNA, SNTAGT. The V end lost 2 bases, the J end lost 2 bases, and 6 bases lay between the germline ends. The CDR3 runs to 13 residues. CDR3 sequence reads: CASSDGQNYGYTF. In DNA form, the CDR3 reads TGTGCCAGCAGTGACGGTCAGAACTATGGCTACACCTTC.

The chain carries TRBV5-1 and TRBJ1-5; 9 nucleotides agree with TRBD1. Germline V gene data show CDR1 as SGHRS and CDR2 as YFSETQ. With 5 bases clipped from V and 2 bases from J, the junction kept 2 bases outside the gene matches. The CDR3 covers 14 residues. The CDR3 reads CASSTGGGNQPQHF. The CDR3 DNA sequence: TGCGCCAGCAGTACAGGGGGCGGCAATCAGCCCCAGCATTTT.

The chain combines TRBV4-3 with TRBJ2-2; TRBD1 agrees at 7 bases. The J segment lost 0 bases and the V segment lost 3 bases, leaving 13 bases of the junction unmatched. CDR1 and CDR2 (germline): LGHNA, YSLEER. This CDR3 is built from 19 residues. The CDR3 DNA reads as TGCGCCAGCAGCCAGACAATCAGCACAGGGGATGCGAACACCGGGGAGCTGTTTTTT. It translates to CASSQTISTGDANTGELFF.